The 12 T cell receptor beta chains listed next were all sequenced from one sample in a study of cytomegalovirus exposure and HLA in healthy donors. PCR involved 60 Vbeta and 13 Jbeta primers. Clones were read by immunoSEQ multiplex PCR, and TCRdb kept only the in-frame ones, dropping some. This sample yields some 140,000 clones, of which 70% to 80% are seen a single time; roughly 7.1% belongs to the top ten. The sample comprised PBMCs. The receptors shown here come from a man aged 25 to 45 in good health and CMV-seropositive.

The chain combines TRBV7-2 with TRBJ2-1; 12 bases line up with TRBD2. CDR3 length: 17 amino acids. Germline CDR1 and CDR2: SGHTA and FQGNSA. V trimming: 3 bases; J trimming: 4 bases; junction bases outside the gene matches: 7. The DNA for the CDR3 is TGTGCCAGCAGCTTTCGGGCCGGGACTAGCGGGTACAATGAGCAGTTCTTC. It is translated as CASSFRAGTSGYNEQFF.

J is TRBJ2-7 and V is TRBV11-2, with a weak D call TRBD1 (6 bases). There are 14 residues in the CDR3. The V gene lost 5 bases and the J gene lost 3 bases, with 14 bases spanning the gap. Germline V lookup: CDR1 SGHAT, CDR2 FQNNGV. Here the CDR3 reads CASSPLGAVYEQYF. As DNA, the CDR3 is TGTGCCAGCAGCCCGCTGGGGGCCGTCTACGAGCAGTACTTC.

The chain employs TRBV2 and TRBJ1-4; no clear D. V was shortened by 0 bases and J by 16 bases, with 15 bases between the two germline ends. From germline, CDR1 is SNHLY and CDR2 FYNNEI. This CDR3 has 13 amino acids. The CDR3 reads CASSEASNSLGFF. Here the CDR3 DNA reads TGTGCCAGCAGTGAAGCGAGCAATAGTCTCGGGTTTTTT.

This clone was seen a handful of times. The V gene is TRBV14, the J gene TRBJ2-2; tentatively, D is TRBD2 (5 bases). This CDR3 region has 16 residues. Germline V gives CDR1 SGHDN, CDR2 FVKESK. Trimming cost V 2 bases and J 1 base, with 11 bases left between them. The CDR3 DNA sequence: TGTGCCAGCAGCCAACGGGGTCTGGTGAACACCGGGGAGCTGTTTTTT. Its protein is CASSQRGLVNTGELFF.

A single count supports this clone. The genes are TRBV10-3 and TRBJ2-1, with a possible D match to TRBD2 (6 bases). The CDR3 loop spans 16 amino acids. Trimming took 2 bases from V and 0 from J, leaving 11 bases between them. Germline CDR1 is ENHRY and CDR2 is SYGVKD. CDR3 DNA sequence: TGTGCCATCAGTGAGCCGGGACTTAGCTCCTACAATGAGCAGTTCTTC. This gives the protein CAISEPGLSSYNEQFF.

The chain employs TRBV27 and TRBJ2-3; 13 bases align to TRBD2. Per the germline V gene, CDR1 is MNHEY and CDR2 is SMNVEV (reference sequence). With 2 bases clipped from V and 14 bases from J, the junction kept 4 bases outside the gene matches. The length of the CDR3 is 13 residues. The CDR3 loop is CASSLTSGRARYF. The CDR3 bases are TGTGCCAGCAGTTTAACTAGCGGGAGGGCCCGGTATTTT.

The chain uses TRBV15 and TRBJ1-1; D is uncertain. The V end lost 1 base, the J end lost 3 bases, and 9 bases lay between the germline ends. This CDR3 spans 14 amino acids. Germline V lookup: CDR1 LNHNV, CDR2 YYDKDF (reference sequence). As DNA, the CDR3 is TGTGCCACCAGCAGAGGTCAGTCTTACACTGAAGCTTTCTTT. It specifies CATSRGQSYTEAFF.

This clone was recorded a few times. V gene TRBV2 combines with J gene TRBJ2-7; tentatively, D is TRBD1 (5 bases). This CDR3 has 13 amino acids. Germline assignment: CDR1 SNHLY and CDR2 FYNNEI. Trimming pared 6 bases from V and 0 bases from J, leaving 9 bases between. DNA of the CDR3: TGTGCCAGCAGGCAAGGGGCCTCCTACGAGCAGTACTTC. Its protein product is CASRQGASYEQYF. The full variable domain, rest sourced from reference TRBV2 and TRBJ2-7, is EPEVTQTPSHQVTQMGQEVILRCVPISNHLYFYWYRQILGQKVEFLVSFYNNEISEKSEIFDDQFSVERPDGSNFTLKIRSTKLEDSAMYFCASRQGASYEQYFGPGTRLTVT.

V is TRBV7-6 and J is TRBJ2-3, with 8 bases matching TRBD2. Germline-derived CDR1 and CDR2 are SGHVS and FNYEAQ. J was trimmed by 10 bases and V by 2 bases; bases with no gene match: 14. The CDR3 sequence is 16 residues long. CDR3 protein: CASSLLAGLQAGSQYF. The CDR3 bases are TGTGCCAGCAGCTTACTAGCGGGCCTCCAGGCGGGGTCGCAGTATTTT.

J is TRBJ2-1 and V is TRBV21-1; the D call of TRBD1 is as the table states it, not checked on the DNA. TRBV21-1 is tagged as a pseudogene. The CDR3 sequence is 19 residues long. In nucleotides, the CDR3 is TGTGCCAGCAGCAAAGTACCTTCATACAGGGGCCCCATTTACAATGAGCAGTTCTTC. Its translation is CASSKVPSYRGPIYNEQFF.

This sequence joins TRBV6-1 and TRBJ1-4; D ambiguous. The CDR3 spans 15 residues. Per the germline V gene, CDR1 is MNHNS and CDR2 is SASEGT. The V end was cut by 1 base, the J end by 1 base, with 7 bases between. Written as DNA, the CDR3 is TGTGCCAGCAGTGAAGTACCGGGAACTAATGAAAAACTGTTTTTT. This sequence encodes CASSEVPGTNEKLFF.

The V call is TRBV19, the J call TRBJ2-5, with D uncertain. Trimming removed 4 bases at V and 4 bases at J, with 4 bases between. Germline V gene lookup returns CDR1 LNHDA and CDR2 SQIVND (reference sequence). This CDR3 region has 11 residues. The DNA of the CDR3 is TGTGCCAGTAGTACTCGAGAGACCCAGTACTTC. Translated: CASSTRETQYF. Using reference TRBV19 and TRBJ2-5 for the parts outside the CDR3, the full variable domain is DGGITQSPKYLFRKEGQNVTLSCEQNLNHDAMYWYRQDPGQGLRLIYYSQIVNDFQKGDIAEGYSVSREKKESFPLTVTSAQKNPTAFYLCASSTRETQYFGPGTRLLVL.